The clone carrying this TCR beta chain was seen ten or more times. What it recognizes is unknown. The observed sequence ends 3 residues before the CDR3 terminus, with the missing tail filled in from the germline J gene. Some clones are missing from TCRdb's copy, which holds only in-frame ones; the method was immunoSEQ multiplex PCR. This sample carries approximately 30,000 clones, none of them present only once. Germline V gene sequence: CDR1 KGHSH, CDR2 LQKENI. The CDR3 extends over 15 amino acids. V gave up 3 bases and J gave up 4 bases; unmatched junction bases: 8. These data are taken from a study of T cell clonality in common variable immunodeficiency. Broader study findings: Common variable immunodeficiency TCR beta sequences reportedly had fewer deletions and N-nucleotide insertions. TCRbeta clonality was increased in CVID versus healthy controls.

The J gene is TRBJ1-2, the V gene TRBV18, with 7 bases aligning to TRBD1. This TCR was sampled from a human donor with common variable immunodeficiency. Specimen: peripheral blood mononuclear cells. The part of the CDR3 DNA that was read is TGTGCCAGCTCACCCGGACAGGAAGTGGGCTATGGC. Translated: CASSPGQEVGYG. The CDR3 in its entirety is CASSPGQEVGYGYTF.